This is a list of T cell receptor beta chains from one sample in a study of T cells in Graves' hyperthyroidism and ophthalmopathy. Each CDR3 protein is one row after TCRdb ran MiXCR on the multiplex PCR reads. The table lists about 590,000 distinct CDR3 sequences, roughly 14% of them singletons. Sequenced input: blood. The receptor source for this set is a woman in her 30s with Graves' hyperthyroidism. CDR3s include the opening cysteine and the closing phenylalanine or tryptophan. The order of the fields is clone size, V gene, D gene, J gene, CDR3 DNA, CDR3 protein. D genes are given only for firm matches. Size is stated for part of the rows, as once, few or many counts, or as a class when the clone is expanded.

clone_size: -; v_call: TRBV19; d_call: -; j_call: TRBJ1-1; cdr3_nt: TGTGCCAGTATCCAAAGGGAGGGGAACACTGAAGCTTTCTTT; cdr3_aa: CASIQREGNTEAFF
clone_size: -; v_call: TRBV3-1; d_call: -; j_call: TRBJ1-6; cdr3_nt: TGTGCCAGCAGCCCCGCCCTCGCACGCGATAATTCACCCCTCCACTTT; cdr3_aa: CASSPALARDNSPLHF
clone_size: few; v_call: TRBV12-3/TRBV12-4; d_call: TRBD1; j_call: TRBJ1-6; cdr3_nt: TGTGCCAGCAGTTCTAGGGACAGGGGAGATTCACCCCTCCACTTT; cdr3_aa: CASSSRDRGDSPLHF
clone_size: many; v_call: TRBV20-1; d_call: TRBD2; j_call: TRBJ2-1; cdr3_nt: TGCAGTGCTACTAGCGGGAGGTTGAATGAGCAGTTCTTC; cdr3_aa: CSATSGRLNEQFF
clone_size: few; v_call: TRBV11-2; d_call: -; j_call: TRBJ2-3; cdr3_nt: TGTGCCAGCAGCCAAGTAGGTGAGGGCACAGATACGCAGTATTTT; cdr3_aa: CASSQVGEGTDTQYF
clone_size: -; v_call: TRBV10-3; d_call: TRBD2; j_call: TRBJ2-1; cdr3_nt: TGTGCCACCGAGGGACTAGCGGGAGGGCCCAATGAGCAGTTCTTC; cdr3_aa: CATEGLAGGPNEQFF
clone_size: -; v_call: TRBV5-1; d_call: TRBD2; j_call: TRBJ2-1; cdr3_nt: TGCGCCAGCAGCTTGTCTAGCGGGAGTGTCTACAATGAGCAGTTCTTC; cdr3_aa: CASSLSSGSVYNEQFF
clone_size: many; v_call: TRBV7-2; d_call: -; j_call: TRBJ1-6; cdr3_nt: TGTGCCAGCAGCGTCCCAGGAGCTTATAATTCACCCCTCCACTTT; cdr3_aa: CASSVPGAYNSPLHF
clone_size: few; v_call: TRBV9; d_call: -; j_call: TRBJ1-5; cdr3_nt: TGTGCCAGCAGCGTAGCAGGGGTGGATCAGCCCCAGCATTTT; cdr3_aa: CASSVAGVDQPQHF
clone_size: many; v_call: TRBV7-9; d_call: TRBD2; j_call: TRBJ2-3; cdr3_nt: TGTGCCAGCAGCTCGCCCCGAGGACTAGCGGGGATCACAGATACGCAGTATTTT; cdr3_aa: CASSSPRGLAGITDTQYF
clone_size: many; v_call: TRBV5-1; d_call: TRBD1; j_call: TRBJ1-4; cdr3_nt: TGCGCCAGCAGCTTGGAGGGACAGTATAATGAAAAACTGTTTTTT; cdr3_aa: CASSLEGQYNEKLFF
clone_size: -; v_call: TRBV9; d_call: -; j_call: TRBJ1-2; cdr3_nt: TGTGCCAGCAGCGTTGGATTCGGCTACACCTTC; cdr3_aa: CASSVGFGYTF
clone_size: -; v_call: TRBV28; d_call: TRBD2; j_call: TRBJ2-2; cdr3_nt: TGTGCCAGCAGTTTATGGGAGACTAGCGGGACCGGGGAGCTGTTTTTT; cdr3_aa: CASSLWETSGTGELFF
clone_size: many; v_call: TRBV7-8; d_call: TRBD2; j_call: TRBJ2-1; cdr3_nt: TGTGCAACCCTTGCCACTAGCGCGCCCTACAATGAGCAGTTCTTC; cdr3_aa: CATLATSAPYNEQFF
clone_size: few; v_call: TRBV9; d_call: -; j_call: TRBJ1-6; cdr3_nt: TGTGCCAGCAGCGTAGGAGAGGGAGCCAATAATTCACCCCTCCACTTT; cdr3_aa: CASSVGEGANNSPLHF
clone_size: -; v_call: TRBV18; d_call: -; j_call: TRBJ1-5; cdr3_nt: TGTGCCAGCTCACCGGACTATAGCAATCAGCCCCAGCATTTT; cdr3_aa: CASSPDYSNQPQHF
clone_size: -; v_call: TRBV6-2/TRBV6-3; d_call: TRBD2; j_call: TRBJ2-2; cdr3_nt: TGTGCCAGCAGAGATGCTAGCGGGAGAGACGGGGCCTTTTTCGGGGAGCTGTTTTTT; cdr3_aa: CASRDASGRDGAFFGELFF
clone_size: -; v_call: TRBV6-1; d_call: -; j_call: TRBJ2-7; cdr3_nt: TGTGCCAGCAGTCCACAGGATACCTACGAGCAGTACTTC; cdr3_aa: CASSPQDTYEQYF
clone_size: -; v_call: TRBV29-1; d_call: -; j_call: TRBJ2-3; cdr3_nt: TGCAGCGCCAAGAGGGATACAGATACGCAGTATTTT; cdr3_aa: CSAKRDTDTQYF
clone_size: -; v_call: TRBV29-1; d_call: TRBD2; j_call: TRBJ2-7; cdr3_nt: TGCAGCGTTGATGGCGGGGGGCAGGAGCAGTACTTC; cdr3_aa: CSVDGGGQEQYF
clone_size: few; v_call: TRBV27; d_call: TRBD2; j_call: TRBJ2-3; cdr3_nt: TGTGCCAGCAGGGAGGGGACTAGCGGGAGCCCAGATACGCAGTATTTT; cdr3_aa: CASREGTSGSPDTQYF
clone_size: many; v_call: TRBV12-3/TRBV12-4; d_call: TRBD2; j_call: TRBJ2-5; cdr3_nt: TGTGCCAGCAGTTTACTAGCGGGGCCTCAAGAGACCCAGTACTTC; cdr3_aa: CASSLLAGPQETQYF